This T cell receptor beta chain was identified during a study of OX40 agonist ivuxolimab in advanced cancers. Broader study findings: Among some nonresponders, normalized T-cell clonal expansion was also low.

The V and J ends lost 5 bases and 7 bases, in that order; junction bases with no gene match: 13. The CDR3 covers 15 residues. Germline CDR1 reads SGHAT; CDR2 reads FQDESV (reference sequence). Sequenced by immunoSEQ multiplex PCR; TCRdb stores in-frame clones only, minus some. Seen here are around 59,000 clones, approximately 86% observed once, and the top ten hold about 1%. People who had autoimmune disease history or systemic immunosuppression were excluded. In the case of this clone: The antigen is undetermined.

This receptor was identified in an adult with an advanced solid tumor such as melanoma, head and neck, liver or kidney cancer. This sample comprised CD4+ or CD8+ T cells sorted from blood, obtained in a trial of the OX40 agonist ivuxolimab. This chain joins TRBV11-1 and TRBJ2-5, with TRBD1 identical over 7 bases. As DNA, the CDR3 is TGTGCCAGCAGCCCCGAGCCCGGACAGGCAGCGACCCAGTACTTC. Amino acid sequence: CASSPEPGQAATQYF.